The 23 T cell receptor beta chains below all came from one sample that was sequenced in a study of blood T cell repertoires in COVID-19. Some clones are missing from TCRdb's copy, which holds only in-frame ones; the method was immunoSEQ multiplex PCR. This table has about 58,000 clones, 85% to 90% appearing once. Material for sequencing was peripheral blood. These TCRs come from a man aged 35 to 55 with active COVID-19.

This rearrangement joins TRBV5-1 to TRBJ2-5, with a weak D call TRBD1 (5 bases). Germline V CDR1 and CDR2: SGHRS, YFSETQ. The CDR3 covers 14 residues. The ends were cut back, 0 bases at V and 5 bases at J, with 11 bases in the middle. The DNA for the CDR3 is TGCGCCAGCAGCTTGGACAGGCCCGTCGAGACCCAGTACTTC. Its translation: CASSLDRPVETQYF.

The V and J genes are TRBV10-3 and TRBJ1-5; a possible D gene is TRBD1 (5 bases). Germline values: CDR1 ENHRY, CDR2 SYGVKD. V lost 8 bases, J lost 4 bases, and 9 bases lay in between. The CDR3 is 12 residues long. CDR3 nucleotide sequence: TGTGCCATCCAGGGTTTTAATCAGCCCCAGCATTTT. Protein product: CAIQGFNQPQHF.

The chain uses TRBV4-2 and TRBJ2-1; 8 nucleotides match TRBD1. CDR1 and CDR2 from the germline V gene are LGHNA and YNFKEQ. With 0 bases clipped from V and 5 bases from J, the junction kept 6 bases outside the gene matches. The length of the CDR3 is 16 residues. In DNA, the CDR3 is TGTGCCAGCAGCCAAGAATTAGGACAGGGTGACAATGAGCAGTTCTTC. Translation gives CASSQELGQGDNEQFF.

The chain joins TRBV21-1 to TRBJ1-5; whether TRBD1, the table's D call, matches the DNA was not checked. TRBV21-1 is noted as a pseudogene. There are 15 residues in the CDR3. CDR3 residues: CASSSGQTFNQPQHF. In DNA, the CDR3 is TGTGCCAGCAGCTCAGGACAGACCTTCAATCAGCCCCAGCATTTT.

The chain couples TRBV9 to TRBJ2-5, with unresolved D. CDR3 length: 13 residues. Germline V CDR1 and CDR2: SGDLS, YYNGEE. Trimming left V 0 bases short and J 10 bases short, with 13 bases between. In nucleotides, the CDR3 is TGTGCCAGCAGCGTAGATGATGGAGTGAGCCAGTACTTC. As protein: CASSVDDGVSQYF.

The chain couples TRBV19 to TRBJ2-7, with TRBD1 matching over 9 bases. V was clipped by 6 bases and J by 3 bases; unmatched bases: 9. The CDR3 sequence is 15 residues long. Germline CDR1 and CDR2: LNHDA and SQIVND (reference sequence). The CDR3 region has the DNA TGTGCCAGTAGACCCGGGACAGGGAGTCTCTACGAGCAGTACTTC. This encodes CASRPGTGSLYEQYF.

The V call is TRBV27, the J call TRBJ2-6, with 7 bases lining up with TRBD2. J lost 5 bases, V lost 3 bases, and 10 bases had no gene match. The CDR3 has 17 amino acids. The germline V gene has CDR1 MNHEY and CDR2 SMNVEV (reference sequence). The chain's CDR3 is CASSFGGRADWANVLTF. CDR3 in DNA: TGTGCCAGCAGTTTCGGTGGGAGGGCCGATTGGGCCAACGTCCTGACTTTC.

This chain links TRBV11-2 with TRBJ2-5; 7 bases line up with TRBD2. Per germline, CDR1 SGHAT and CDR2 FQNNGV. This CDR3 has 18 amino acids. Germline trimming cut 3 bases from V and 5 bases from J; bases unmatched to any gene: 18. This chain's CDR3 is CASSFRYRAAGALETQYF. For the CDR3, the DNA is TGTGCCAGCAGCTTTAGGTATCGTGCGGCGGGAGCATTGGAGACCCAGTACTTC.

The chain recombines TRBV9 with TRBJ2-2, with D tentatively TRBD2 (5 bases). This CDR3 has 17 residues. Trimming left V 0 bases short and J 0 bases short, with 12 bases between. CDR1 and CDR2 (germline): SGDLS, YYNGEE. CDR3 sequence reads: CASSVEWRTANTGELFF. The CDR3 nucleotides read TGTGCCAGCAGCGTAGAATGGAGGACGGCGAACACCGGGGAGCTGTTTTTT.

The chain has TRBV5-1 and TRBJ2-3, with TRBD1 matching 9 bases. V was pared by 0 bases and J by 4 bases, with 6 bases of the junction left unmatched. This CDR3 spans 16 amino acids. In germline, CDR1 is SGHRS, CDR2 YFSETQ. The DNA of the CDR3 is TGCGCCAGCAGCTTGGATACAGGGGGCTTCGCAGATACGCAGTATTTT. Translating it yields CASSLDTGGFADTQYF.

CDR3 nucleotides: TGTGCCAGCAGTTTATGGGGACATAACGAACTGTTTTTT. Its translation is CASSLWGHNELFF. The genes are TRBV12-3 or TRBV12-4 and TRBJ1-4; D possibly corresponds to TRBD1 (6 bases). Trimming cost V 2 bases and J 12 bases, with 13 bases left between them. The CDR3 extends over 13 amino acids.

The chain joins TRBV5-6 to TRBJ1-4; D gene uncertain. The V and J ends lost 3 bases and 2 bases respectively, with 8 bases between them. The CDR3 length is 14 residues. CDR1 and CDR2 from the germline V gene are SGHDT and YYEEEE. The CDR3 sequence: CASSSLGTNEKLFF. In DNA, the CDR3 is TGTGCCAGCAGCTCCCTGGGCACTAATGAAAAACTGTTTTTT.

The CDR3 here is CASSSAAGEGYTF. The DNA for the CDR3 is TGTGCCAGCAGCTCGGCCGCGGGGGAAGGCTACACCTTC. The V gene is TRBV7-9, the J gene TRBJ1-2, with a possible D match to TRBD1 (5 bases). Germline V gene lookup returns CDR1 SEHNR and CDR2 FQNEAQ (reference sequence). This CDR3 comprises 13 residues. V lost 4 bases and J lost 8, with 14 bases in between.

J is TRBJ2-1 and V is TRBV6-4; 8 positions match TRBD1. The junction had 7 bases not matched to a gene; V was cut back by 6 bases and J by 6 bases. This CDR3 comprises 14 residues. CDR1 MRHNA and CDR2 SNTAGT come from the germline V gene. CDR3 bases: TGTGCCAGCAGCCCGGGACAGGAGGGCAATGAGCAGTTCTTC. Translation gives CASSPGQEGNEQFF.

This CDR3 reads CASSLGALANYGYTF. DNA for the CDR3: TGTGCCAGCAGTTTAGGGGCGTTAGCTAACTATGGCTACACCTTC. The chain links TRBV27 to TRBJ1-2, with a possible D match to TRBD1 (5 bases). Germline V gene sequence: CDR1 MNHEY, CDR2 SMNVEV (reference sequence). V lost 2 bases, J lost 0 bases, and 10 bases lay in between. The CDR3 is 15 amino acids.

This sequence joins TRBV7-2 and TRBJ2-5; 11 positions match TRBD2. The CDR3 contains 15 residues. Trimming cost V 4 bases and J 4 bases; bases outside gene matches: 5. Germline CDR1 is SGHTA and CDR2 is FQGNSA. The CDR3: CASSSDGLAGETQYF. CDR3 DNA sequence: TGTGCCAGCAGCTCTGATGGACTAGCGGGAGAGACCCAGTACTTC.

This clone has a handful of counts. V gene TRBV28 combines with J gene TRBJ1-2, with D perhaps TRBD1 (5 bases). The CDR3 totals 15 residues. With 6 bases removed from V and 2 bases from J, the gap between germline ends came to 16 bases. The germline CDR1 and CDR2 sequences are MDHEN and SYDVKM. CDR3 in DNA: TGTGCCAGCAGCCCAGCGACGACAGTCAACTATGGCTACACCTTC. Protein: CASSPATTVNYGYTF.

The CDR3: CASSELGTSNEQYF. In nucleotides, the CDR3 is TGTGCCAGCAGTGAACTCGGGACTAGCAACGAGCAGTACTTC. The gene calls are TRBV6-1 and TRBJ2-7, with TRBD2 identical over 9 bases. Germline CDR1 MNHNS, CDR2 SASEGT. The J segment lost 5 bases and the V segment lost 2 bases, leaving 4 bases of the junction unmatched. The CDR3 consists of 14 residues.

The J gene is TRBJ2-5, the V gene TRBV24-1, with D tentatively TRBD2 (6 bases). V lost 4 bases to trimming and J lost 4 bases, with 18 bases between them. CDR1 and CDR2 from the germline V gene are KGHDR and SFDVKD. This CDR3 comprises 16 residues. CDR3 protein: CATSDPNPGSLETQYF. DNA for the CDR3: TGTGCCACCAGTGACCCAAACCCCGGGAGTTTAGAGACCCAGTACTTC.

This sequence joins TRBV5-1 and TRBJ2-5; 11 positions agree with TRBD1. CDR3 length equals 14 residues. CDR1 is SGHRS, CDR2 YFSETQ, per germline. J was trimmed by 4 bases and V by 4 bases; bases with no gene match: 3. CDR3 bases: TGCGCCAGCAGCACTGGGACAGGGGGAGAGACCCAGTACTTC. Protein sequence: CASSTGTGGETQYF.

This chain uses TRBV27 with TRBJ2-7; D may be TRBD1 (6 bases). The germline V gene has CDR1 MNHEY and CDR2 SMNVEV (reference sequence). This CDR3 region has 13 residues. Trimming took 4 bases from V and 9 from J, leaving 16 bases between them. The CDR3 protein is CASSYGQGLVQYF. CDR3 nucleotide sequence: TGTGCCAGCAGTTATGGGCAGGGGTTGGTGCAGTACTTC.

The J gene is TRBJ1-4, the V gene TRBV6-5; D might be TRBD1 (6 bases). Trimming shortened V by 7 bases and J by 6 bases, and 15 bases separated the two germline ends. The length of the CDR3 is 14 residues. From germline, CDR1 is MNHEY and CDR2 SVGAGI. For the CDR3, the DNA is TGTGCCAGCAAGGTCGGGGGGGCTGATGAAAAACTGTTTTTT. It codes for CASKVGGADEKLFF.

The chain employs TRBV28 and TRBJ2-5; D possibly corresponds to TRBD2 (6 bases). V lost 4 bases, J lost 0 bases, and 9 bases lay in between. The CDR3 consists of 14 residues. The germline gives CDR1 MDHEN, CDR2 SYDVKM. CDR3 residues: CASSWGVHQETQYF. CDR3 nucleotide sequence: TGTGCCAGCAGTTGGGGGGTGCACCAAGAGACCCAGTACTTC.